The sequence of this TCR beta chain was determined in a study of cytomegalovirus exposure and HLA in healthy donors. The study, taken as a whole, reports: Testing in vitro showed a few CMV-associated chains specific for CMV antigens.

Primers included in the PCR were 60 Vbeta and 13 Jbeta primers. Assay: immunoSEQ multiplex PCR; the TCRdb copy retains only in-frame clones and omits some. This sample has more than 200,000 clones; around 83% occur once, and the top ten carry about 1.4%. CDR1 and CDR2 (germline): SGHRS, YFSETQ. After removal of 4 bases from V and 6 bases from J, the junction contained 11 bases not matched to a gene. The CDR3 loop spans 15 amino acids. This clone was detected a few times. Its antigen is still unknown. Source material: PBMCs. This receptor was taken from a girl aged 5-17 years in good health and CMV-seronegative. This chain uses TRBV5-1 with TRBJ1-2; 8 bases fit TRBD1. CDR3 coding DNA: TGCGCCAGCAGCACCCTACCCAGGGGGCCTAATGGCTACACCTTC. It translates to CASSTLPRGPNGYTF.